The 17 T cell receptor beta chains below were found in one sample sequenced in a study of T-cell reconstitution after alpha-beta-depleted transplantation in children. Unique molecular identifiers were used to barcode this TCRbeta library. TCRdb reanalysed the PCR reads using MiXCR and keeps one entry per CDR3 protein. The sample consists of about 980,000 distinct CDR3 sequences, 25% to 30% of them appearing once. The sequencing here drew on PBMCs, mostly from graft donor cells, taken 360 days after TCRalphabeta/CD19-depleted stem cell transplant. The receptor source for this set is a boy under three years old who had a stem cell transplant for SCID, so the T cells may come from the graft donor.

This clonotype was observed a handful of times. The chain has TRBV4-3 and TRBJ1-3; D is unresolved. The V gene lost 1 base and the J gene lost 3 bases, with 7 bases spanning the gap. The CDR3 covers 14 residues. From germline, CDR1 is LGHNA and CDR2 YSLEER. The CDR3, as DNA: TGCGCCAGCAGCCAAGGGACCCATGGAAACACCATATATTTT. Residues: CASSQGTHGNTIYF.

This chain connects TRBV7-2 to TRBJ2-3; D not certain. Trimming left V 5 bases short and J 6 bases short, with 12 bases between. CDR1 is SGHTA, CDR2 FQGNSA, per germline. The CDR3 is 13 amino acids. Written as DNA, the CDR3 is TGTGCCAGCAGCCCCACGGTCGAGGATACGCAGTATTTT. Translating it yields CASSPTVEDTQYF.

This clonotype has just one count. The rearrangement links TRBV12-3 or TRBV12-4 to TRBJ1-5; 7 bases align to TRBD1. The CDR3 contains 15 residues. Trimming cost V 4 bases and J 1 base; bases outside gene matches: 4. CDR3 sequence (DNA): TGTGCCAGCAGTTCCACAGGGGAAAGCAATCAGCCCCAGCATTTT. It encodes CASSSTGESNQPQHF.

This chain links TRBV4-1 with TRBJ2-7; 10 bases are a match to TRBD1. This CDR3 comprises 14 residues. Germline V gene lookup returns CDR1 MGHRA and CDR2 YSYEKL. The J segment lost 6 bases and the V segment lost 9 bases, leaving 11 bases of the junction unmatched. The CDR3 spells CASRATGQGSEQYF. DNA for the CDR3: TGCGCCAGTAGGGCCACGGGACAGGGGAGCGAGCAGTACTTC.

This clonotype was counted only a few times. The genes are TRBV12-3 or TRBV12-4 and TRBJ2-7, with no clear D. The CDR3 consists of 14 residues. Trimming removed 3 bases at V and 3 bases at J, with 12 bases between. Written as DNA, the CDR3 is TGTGCCAGCAGTTTGGAAGCATTTAGCTACGAGCAGTACTTC. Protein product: CASSLEAFSYEQYF.

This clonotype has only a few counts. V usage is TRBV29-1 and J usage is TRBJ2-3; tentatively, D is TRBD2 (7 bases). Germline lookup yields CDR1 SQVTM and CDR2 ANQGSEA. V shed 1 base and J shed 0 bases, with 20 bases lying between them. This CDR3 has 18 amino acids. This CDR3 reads CSVEGVTAGAASTDTQYF. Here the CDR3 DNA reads TGCAGCGTTGAAGGGGTAACGGCGGGGGCTGCTAGCACAGATACGCAGTATTTT.

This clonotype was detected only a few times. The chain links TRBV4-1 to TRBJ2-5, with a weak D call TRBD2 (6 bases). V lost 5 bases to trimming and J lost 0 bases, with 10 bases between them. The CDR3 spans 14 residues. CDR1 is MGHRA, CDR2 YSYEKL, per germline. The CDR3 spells CASSLADHQETQYF. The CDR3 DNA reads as TGCGCCAGCAGCTTAGCGGACCACCAAGAGACCCAGTACTTC.

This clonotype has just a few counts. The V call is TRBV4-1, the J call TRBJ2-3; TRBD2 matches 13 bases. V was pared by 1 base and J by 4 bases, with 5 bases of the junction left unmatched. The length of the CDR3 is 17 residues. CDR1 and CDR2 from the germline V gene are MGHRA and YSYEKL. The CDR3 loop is CASSQALLAGGPDTQYF. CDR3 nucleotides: TGCGCCAGCAGCCAAGCCCTACTAGCGGGGGGGCCAGATACGCAGTATTTT.

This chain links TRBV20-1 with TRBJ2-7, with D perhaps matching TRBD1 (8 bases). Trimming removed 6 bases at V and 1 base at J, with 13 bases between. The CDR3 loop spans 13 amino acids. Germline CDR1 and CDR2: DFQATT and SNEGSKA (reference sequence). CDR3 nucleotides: TGCAGTGCAGCGGGACAGGCTTCCTACGAGCAGTACTTC. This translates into CSAAGQASYEQYF.

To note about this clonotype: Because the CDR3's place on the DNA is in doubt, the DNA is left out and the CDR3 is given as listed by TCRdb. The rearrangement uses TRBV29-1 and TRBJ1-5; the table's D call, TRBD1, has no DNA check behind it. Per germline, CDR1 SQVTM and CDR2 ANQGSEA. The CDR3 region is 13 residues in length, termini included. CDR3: CSVAIGAGQPQPF.

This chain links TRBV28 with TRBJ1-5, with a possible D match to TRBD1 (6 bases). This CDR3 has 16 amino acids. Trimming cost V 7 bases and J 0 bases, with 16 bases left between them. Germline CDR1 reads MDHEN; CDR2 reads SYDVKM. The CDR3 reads CASTGVGTYSNQPQHF. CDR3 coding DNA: TGTGCCAGCACAGGGGTCGGCACGTATAGCAATCAGCCCCAGCATTTT.

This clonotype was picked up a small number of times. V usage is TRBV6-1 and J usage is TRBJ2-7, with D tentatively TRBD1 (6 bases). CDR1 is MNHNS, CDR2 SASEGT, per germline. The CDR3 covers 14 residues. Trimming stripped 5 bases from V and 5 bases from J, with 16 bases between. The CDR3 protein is CASSPDRLRHEQYF. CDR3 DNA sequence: TGTGCCAGCAGTCCCGACAGGCTACGGCACGAGCAGTACTTC.

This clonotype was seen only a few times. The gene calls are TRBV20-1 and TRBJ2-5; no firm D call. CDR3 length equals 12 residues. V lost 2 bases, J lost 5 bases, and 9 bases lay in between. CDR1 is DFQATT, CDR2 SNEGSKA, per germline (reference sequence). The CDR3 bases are TGCAGTGCTAGAAGGGCCGCGGAGACCCAGTACTTC. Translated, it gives CSARRAAETQYF.

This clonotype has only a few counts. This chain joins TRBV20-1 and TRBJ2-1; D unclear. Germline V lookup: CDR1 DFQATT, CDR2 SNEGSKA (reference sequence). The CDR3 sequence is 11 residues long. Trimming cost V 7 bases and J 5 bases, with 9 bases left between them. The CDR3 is CSVGSNNEQFF. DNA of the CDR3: TGCAGTGTGGGCAGCAACAATGAGCAGTTCTTC.

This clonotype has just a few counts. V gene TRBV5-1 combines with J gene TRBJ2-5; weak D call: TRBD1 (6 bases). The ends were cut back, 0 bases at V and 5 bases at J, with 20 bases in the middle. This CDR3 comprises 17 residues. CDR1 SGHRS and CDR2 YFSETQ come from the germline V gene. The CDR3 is CASSLGTSTGRRETQYF. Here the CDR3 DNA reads TGCGCCAGCAGCTTGGGAACCTCGACAGGTCGAAGGGAGACCCAGTACTTC.

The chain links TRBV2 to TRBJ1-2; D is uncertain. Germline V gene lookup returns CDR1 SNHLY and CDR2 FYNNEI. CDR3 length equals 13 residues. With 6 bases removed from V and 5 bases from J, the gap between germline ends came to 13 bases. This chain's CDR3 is CASRTHLGYGYTF. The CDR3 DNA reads TGTGCCAGCAGGACTCACCTAGGGTATGGCTACACCTTC.

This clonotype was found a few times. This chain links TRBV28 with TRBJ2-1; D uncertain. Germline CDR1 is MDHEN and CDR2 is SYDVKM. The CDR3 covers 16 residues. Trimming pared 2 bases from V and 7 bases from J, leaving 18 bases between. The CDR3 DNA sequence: TGTGCCAGCAGTTTACGGGCCCCCGTAGTGTCAAATGAGCAGTTCTTC. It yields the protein CASSLRAPVVSNEQFF. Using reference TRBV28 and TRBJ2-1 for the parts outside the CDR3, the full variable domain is DVKVTQSSRYLVKRTGEKVFLECVQDMDHENMFWYRQDPGLGLRLIYFSYDVKMKEKGDIPEGYSVSREKKERFSLILESASTNQTSMYLCASSLRAPVVSNEQFFGPGTRLTVL.